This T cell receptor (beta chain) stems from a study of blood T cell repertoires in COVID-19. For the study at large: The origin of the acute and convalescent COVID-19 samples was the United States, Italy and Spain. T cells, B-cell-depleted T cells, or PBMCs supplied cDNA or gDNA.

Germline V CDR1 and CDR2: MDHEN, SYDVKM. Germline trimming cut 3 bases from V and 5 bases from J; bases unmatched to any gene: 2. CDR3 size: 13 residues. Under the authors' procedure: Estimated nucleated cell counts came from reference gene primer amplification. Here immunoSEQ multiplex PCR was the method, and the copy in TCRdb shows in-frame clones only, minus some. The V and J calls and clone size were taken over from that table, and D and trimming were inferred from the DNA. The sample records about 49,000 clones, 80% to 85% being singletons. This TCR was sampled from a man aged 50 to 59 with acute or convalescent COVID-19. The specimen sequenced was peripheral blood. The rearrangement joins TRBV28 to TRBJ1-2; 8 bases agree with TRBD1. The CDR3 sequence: CASSLDRVYGYTF. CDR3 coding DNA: TGTGCCAGCAGTTTGGACAGGGTTTATGGCTACACCTTC.